This T cell receptor (beta chain) was sequenced during a study of blood T cell repertoires in COVID-19. Study information: Spain, Italy and the United States supplied samples that represented acute and convalescent COVID-19. Sample material is recorded as cDNA or gDNA derived from T cells, B-cell-depleted T cells, or PBMCs.

Original processing methods: Amplifying reference gene primers gave estimates of nucleated cell counts. The repertoire was sequenced with immunoSEQ multiplex PCR; TCRdb's copy has only in-frame clones and lacks some. For V, J and clone size, that table is used; D and trimming come from the DNA. The sample comprises about 120,000 clones, approximately 80% of which are singletons, and around an eighth rests with the top ten. Source material: peripheral blood. This TCR came from a human donor in a cohort sampled during active COVID-19.

CDR3 DNA: TGTGCCATCAGTGAGTCTTTAGGACTAGCGGGGGCAACCTACGAGCAGTACTTC. Its translation: CAISESLGLAGATYEQYF. The V and J genes are TRBV10-3 and TRBJ2-7, with 13 bases aligning to TRBD2. Germline loops: CDR1 ENHRY, CDR2 SYGVKD. The CDR3 is made up of 18 amino acids. The V gene end was trimmed by 0 bases and the J gene end by 2 bases; junction bases not matched to a gene: 7.